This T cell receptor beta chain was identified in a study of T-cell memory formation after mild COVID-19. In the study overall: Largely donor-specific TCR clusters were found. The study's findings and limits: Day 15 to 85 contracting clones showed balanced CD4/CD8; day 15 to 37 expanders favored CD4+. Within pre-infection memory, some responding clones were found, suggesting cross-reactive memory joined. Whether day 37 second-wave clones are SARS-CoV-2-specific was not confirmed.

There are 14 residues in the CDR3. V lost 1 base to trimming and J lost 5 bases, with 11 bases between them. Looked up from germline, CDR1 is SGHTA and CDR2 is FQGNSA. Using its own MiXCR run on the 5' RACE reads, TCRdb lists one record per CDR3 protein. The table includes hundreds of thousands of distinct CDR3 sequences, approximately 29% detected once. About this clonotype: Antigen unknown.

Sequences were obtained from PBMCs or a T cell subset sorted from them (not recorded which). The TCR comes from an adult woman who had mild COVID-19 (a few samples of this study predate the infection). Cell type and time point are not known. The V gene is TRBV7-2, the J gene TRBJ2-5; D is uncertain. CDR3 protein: CASSLDQRGETQYF. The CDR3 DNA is TGTGCCAGCAGCTTAGATCAGCGTGGCGAGACCCAGTACTTC.